The source of this T cell receptor (beta chain) is a study of beta chain features in type 1 diabetes. The V gene end was trimmed by 3 bases and the J gene end by 3 bases; junction bases not matched to a gene: 8. CDR3 length: 16 residues. In germline, CDR1 is SGHTA, CDR2 FQGNSA. This clone was observed a handful of times. What it binds is not known. Isolated RNA was reverse transcribed in full, so expressed TCRB transcripts were sequenced. Data came from immunoSEQ multiplex PCR; TCRdb stores just in-frame clones and leaves some out. This repertoire shows roughly 290,000 clones, 15% found once; its top ten account for 0.015% to 0.019%. Broader study findings: TCRB CDR3s from Type 1 diabetes patients were moderately but significantly shorter in all four CD4+ subsets.

The chain uses TRBV7-2 and TRBJ2-7; 10 positions match TRBD1. Sequences were obtained from naive CD4+ T cells from blood. The TCR sequence derives from a man aged 18 to 35 with type 1 diabetes. CDR3 coding DNA: TGTGCCAGCAGCTTGGGACCCGGGACAGGGGACTACGAGCAGTACTTC. Its protein is CASSLGPGTGDYEQYF.